The rows below give T cell receptor beta chains drawn from one sample of a study of blood T cell repertoires in COVID-19. Clones were read by immunoSEQ multiplex PCR, and TCRdb kept only the in-frame ones, dropping some. In the table there are 20,000 to 30,000 clones, roughly 79% of which are singletons. Sequencing was performed on peripheral blood. The receptor source for this set is a man in his sixties or seventies with acute or convalescent COVID-19. Both conserved end residues are part of each CDR3. A D gene is named only where the DNA matches it firmly. A row's size may be missing; if present it is once, few, many or a size class.

v_call	clone_size	j_call	d_call	cdr3_nt	cdr3_aa
TRBV9	.	TRBJ2-1	TRBD2	TGTGCCAGCAGCGTAGCTGGACTAGCCGGTTACAATGAGCAGTTCTTC	CASSVAGLAGYNEQFF
TRBV2	few	TRBJ2-1	.	TGTGCCAGCAGTGCCGACAGTTCCCCTACAAATGAGCAGTTCTTC	CASSADSSPTNEQFF
TRBV7-2	few	TRBJ2-2	TRBD1	TGTGCCAGCAGCTTGGACAGGGGCAGGGAGCTGTTTTTT	CASSLDRGRELFF
TRBV19	.	TRBJ2-3	TRBD2	TGTGCCAGTAGTCCCCGACTAGCGGGAGACACAGATACGCAGTATTTT	CASSPRLAGDTDTQYF
TRBV21-1	.	TRBJ2-7	.	TGTGCCAGCAGCAACGAGGTTCGTCCTACTGAGCAGTACTTC	CASSNEVRPTEQYF
TRBV3-1/TRBV3-2	.	TRBJ2-7	TRBD1	TGTGCCAGCAGCCACGCCGGGACAGGGGGATACGAGCAGTACTTC	CASSHAGTGGYEQYF
TRBV21-1	.	TRBJ1-5	.	TGTGCCAGCAGCATCGAGCCCGGGACGGGGGATAATCAGCCCCAGCATTTT	CASSIEPGTGDNQPQHF
TRBV27	.	TRBJ2-7	.	TGTGCCAGCAGTCTCGGGAGTCGGAGGGAGCAGTACTTC	CASSLGSRREQYF
TRBV10-3	.	TRBJ2-4	TRBD1	TGTGCCATCAGTGTAGGGGGCGTTGACAAAAACATTCAGTACTTC	CAISVGGVDKNIQYF
TRBV5-6	.	TRBJ2-3	TRBD1	TGTGCCAGCAGCTTGGGCGGACAGGGTATAGATACGCAGTATTTT	CASSLGGQGIDTQYF
TRBV7-8	once	TRBJ2-5	.	TGTGCCAGCAGCCGCGATGTCGGGGTGAGAGAGACCCAGTACTTC	CASSRDVGVRETQYF
TRBV19	.	TRBJ2-2	.	TGTGCCAGTAGTTCCGGGAGTCCCGGGGAGCTGTTTTTT	CASSSGSPGELFF
TRBV6-4	few	TRBJ1-2	TRBD1	TGTGCCAGCAGTGAGAACAGGGGGAACTATGGCTACACCTTC	CASSENRGNYGYTF
TRBV2	.	TRBJ2-7	.	TGTGCCAGCAGTTACGGGACACCCTCTGACGAGCAGTACTTC	CASSYGTPSDEQYF
TRBV29-1	few	TRBJ2-7	.	TGCAGCGTTGAAGAGGCAGGGTATGAGCAGTACTTC	CSVEEAGYEQYF
TRBV4-3	.	TRBJ1-5	.	TGCGCCAGCAGCCAAGAGCCGGTTGGCAATCAGCCCCAGCATTTT	CASSQEPVGNQPQHF
TRBV5-8	.	TRBJ2-1	TRBD2	TGTGCCAGCAGCGGGACTAGCGGGGGCCTCAGCTCCTACAATGAGCAGTTCTTC	CASSGTSGGLSSYNEQFF
TRBV7-9	.	TRBJ2-1	TRBD2	TGTGCCACCCCGGTGAGCGGGGGGGCCTACAATGAGCAGTTCTTC	CATPVSGGAYNEQFF
TRBV6-4	.	TRBJ2-5	TRBD2	TGTGCCAGCAGTGTGCCCCACCGGCTAGCGGGAGACCAAGAGACCCAGTACTTC	CASSVPHRLAGDQETQYF
TRBV9	.	TRBJ1-6	.	TGTGCCAGCAGCGTAGGGAGGTTTTCACCCCTCCACTTT	CASSVGRFSPLHF
TRBV7-2	.	TRBJ2-3	TRBD2	TGTGCCAGCAGACCCAGACTAGCGGGAGGAGATACGCAGTATTTT	CASRPRLAGGDTQYF
TRBV19	.	TRBJ1-2	.	TGTGCCAGTAACCCAGGGGAAAGTGGCTACACCTTC	CASNPGESGYTF
TRBV9	.	TRBJ2-6	TRBD1	TGTGCCAGCAGCGTAGGTTTGACAGGGAAAGGAGCTGGGGCCAACGTCCTGACTTTC	CASSVGLTGKGAGANVLTF
TRBV11-3	.	TRBJ2-2	TRBD1	TGTGCCAGCAGCCCGGGACAGGGAGACGCCGGGGAGCTGTTTTTT	CASSPGQGDAGELFF
TRBV18	few	TRBJ1-1	TRBD1	TGTGCCAGCTCACCTTGGGACAGTGAGAACACTGAAGCTTTCTTT	CASSPWDSENTEAFF
TRBV10-1	once	TRBJ2-1	.	TGCGCCAGCAGCTCGGGGAACTCCTACAATGAGCAGTTCTTC	CASSSGNSYNEQFF